The sequence of this T cell receptor beta chain was determined in a study of shared clonotypes between healthy human individuals. CDR3 length: 17 amino acids. Trimming shortened V by 4 bases and J by 6 bases, and 21 bases separated the two germline ends. Germline assignment: CDR1 SGHAT and CDR2 FQNNGV. Sequencing used immunoSEQ multiplex PCR; TCRdb keeps in-frame clones, though not all of them. Of 1,400,000 or so clones in the sample, just under 99% are singletons; the top ten hold 0.36%. This sequence was found in a man aged 30 to 39 in good health. Sequencing input: naive CD4+ T cells sorted from blood. Subset reported: CD45RA+ positively selected. The V and J genes are TRBV11-2 and TRBJ2-2; D is ambiguous. For the CDR3, the DNA is TGTGCCAGCAGCTCCTTACAGACCCCGGTACACCCCGGGGAGCTGTTTTTT. It is translated as CASSSLQTPVHPGELFF.